This TCR beta chain comes out of a study of blood T cell repertoires in COVID-19. Study-wide context: Whether acute or convalescent, the COVID-19 samples came from the United States, Italy and Spain. The analysed material was cDNA or gDNA that came from T cells, B-cell-depleted T cells, or PBMCs.

The assay was immunoSEQ multiplex PCR, and TCRdb's table has in-frame clones only and misses some. The sample carries a few hundred thousand clones, more than 85% recorded once. Per the germline V gene, CDR1 is MNHEY and CDR2 is SMNVEV (reference sequence). This CDR3 contains 16 residues. The trim removed 6 bases at V and 0 bases at J, leaving 9 bases unmatched. The Seattle patients, enrolled during active infection, were followed longitudinally. This receptor was obtained from a person aged 18 to 30 with COVID-19, enrolled during active disease. V and J are TRBV27 and TRBJ2-7; TRBD1 matches 9 bases. Specimen: peripheral blood. For the CDR3, the DNA is TGTGCCAGCAGCAAAAGGGGACAGGGCAACTCCTACGAGCAGTACTTC. It codes for CASSKRGQGNSYEQYF.